The source of this TCR beta chain is a study of T cell responses to AZD1222 COVID-19 vaccine. Study-wide findings and caveats: White British people made up most donors, females outnumbered males, and clonal diversity was possibly underestimated.

Concerning this clone: Its antigen is not known.

Sequenced by immunoSEQ multiplex PCR; TCRdb stores in-frame clones only, minus some. The sample has fewer than 150,000 clones, about 90% seen once. V lost 5 bases to trimming and J lost 6 bases; unmatched junction nucleotides: 5. Germline V gives CDR1 SEHNR, CDR2 FQNEAQ (reference sequence). This CDR3 has 14 residues. The material sequenced was peripheral blood, taken on day 0 of AZD1222 vaccination. This TCR was recovered from an adult in good health. The chain is built from TRBV7-9 and TRBJ2-1; 9 bases are shared with TRBD2. The CDR3 sequence: CASSPGTSINEQFF. The CDR3 DNA reads TGTGCCAGCAGCCCCGGGACTAGCATCAATGAGCAGTTCTTC.